The TCR beta chain described here comes from a study of shared clonotypes between healthy human individuals. The overall study: Donor composition was a couple of women and three men, aged 18 to 49. Study outcomes and limitations: It was expected that sequencing depth would affect clonotype sharing among donors. When compared with the clonotypes that were shared by all four sorted-subset donors, the non-shared clonotypes turned out to have lower generation probabilities.

The CDR3 has 14 amino acids. V shed 4 bases, J shed 6 bases, and the junction held 2 bases outside the gene matches. The germline gives CDR1 SGHRS, CDR2 YFSETQ. This clone was picked up one time. Its target is not known. Assay: immunoSEQ multiplex PCR; the TCRdb copy retains only in-frame clones and omits some. Among more than 2,000,000 clones listed, roughly 92% were seen once. The source of this sequence is a man aged 18 to 29 in good health. What was sequenced was naive CD4+ T cells sorted from blood. Subset: CD45RA+ positively selected. The gene calls are TRBV5-1 and TRBJ2-3, with 13 nucleotides matching TRBD2. CDR3 loop: CASSPTSGGDTQYF. Here the CDR3 DNA reads TGCGCCAGCAGCCCGACTAGCGGGGGGGATACGCAGTATTTT.